This T cell receptor (beta chain) was captured by sequencing in a study of T cells in Graves' hyperthyroidism and ophthalmopathy (dated by TCRdb to about 2019). Broadly, across the study: Peripheral blood samples were taken at the time of initial diagnosis, prior to any treatment. To identify distinguishing TCR V-J signatures, a discovery cohort of about a hundred patients was used, comprising 40 to 45 with Graves' ophthalmopathy and 57 with stable Graves' hyperthyroidism. An independent validation cohort of around 20 hyperthyroidism patients and 17 patients who later progressed to ophthalmopathy tested prospective prediction of ophthalmopathy. The roughly 91 discovery patients were randomly divided into training and test sets at a 7:3 ratio. In addition, the study compared T-cell repertoires in thyroid tissue and in blood from about six Graves' hyperthyroidism patients. Once sampling was done, hyperthyroidism patients were given methimazole at a starting dose of 30 mg daily, whereas ophthalmopathy patients were given high-dose intravenous methylprednisolone. The paper reports TCR Vbeta CDR3 sequencing of roughly 140 peripheral blood samples: 43 ophthalmopathy, fewer than 80 hyperthyroidism and 17 progressor patients. Broader findings and caveats from the paper: Most expanded thyroid clonotypes (frequency above 0.001) were also detected in blood, a finding suggesting that blood repertoires may reflect thyroid immune responses. No statistical method was used to fix the sample size in advance, and group allocation was not hidden from the investigators. In cross-validation, a model built on a 13 V-J signature told ophthalmopathy apart from stable hyperthyroidism with 87.88% sensitivity and roughly 82% specificity, and in testing the same model reached 80%/75%. In validation, progression to ophthalmopathy was predicted by the model with 70.59% sensitivity and around 75% specificity, a median of approximately 6.5 months before onset.

The TCR beta CDR3 regions were amplified from the RNA transcripts. For the first round of RT-PCR on the TCR CDR3, the HTBI primer set was used together with the Qiagen OneStep RT-PCR kit. The libraries were constructed in a second round of multiplex PCR and then size-selected and purified. Paired-end sequencing of the libraries was performed with 100 bp reads on an Illumina HiSeq2000. For the original study's pipeline: SOAPnuke was used to process the raw data, throwing out any read that contained adapters or uncalled bases, had a mean Phred below 15, or lacked an exact constant-primer or identifier match. COPE v1.2.5 was used to merge the high-quality paired reads, and each unique nucleotide sequence was defined as a clonotype. MiTCR v1.1 was used to align the clonotypes against IMGT TRBV, TRBD and TRBJ reference segments. The analysis was restricted to V-J combinations with a frequency above 0.0001, which together covered 99.2% of the repertoires. The TCS score was defined as F50 (clonal expansion) divided by E x V (chaos), with BLOSUM62-based TCRdist calculated between CDR3 peptides within each V-J. Welch's t-statistics and random forest reduced roughly 540 V-J features to roughly 13, which were used in a naive Bayes classifier (R e1071). Using fastp trimming at Q25 and MiXCR clonotype assembly, TCRdb reanalyzed the public sequencing data and kept in-frame beta chains. Rows are unified per CDR3 protein, each entry keeping the most common DNA and genes. TCRdb's processing, not the authors', yielded these V and J calls. In all, the sample holds fewer than 350,000 distinct CDR3 sequences, and roughly 21% of those were seen once. Clones ranked in the top ten supply about 50% of the sample.

Spanning cysteine to phenylalanine, the CDR3 consists of 14 amino acids. The retained sequence is limited to the CDR3, 42 bases, with the frame set at the first base. Looking up the germline V gene (reference sequence) yields CDR1 DFQATT and CDR2 SNEGSKA. Relative to germline, V is 3 bases shorter and J is 4 bases shorter, with 15 bases between their ends. Worth noting for this clonotype: Its cognate antigen has yet to be identified. Base qualities were left out, and no much larger clone turns up one base away.

Stable Graves' hyperthyroidism was defined as the absence of progression to ophthalmopathy over 18 months of follow-up. Hyperthyroidism patients were newly diagnosed, had a disease duration of under 2 months, and were aged 18 to 65 years. Any patient with an uncontrolled infection, another autoimmune disease, pregnancy or lactation was excluded. Diagnoses relied on clinical symptoms, serum thyroxine and TRAb, thyroid ultrasound and orbital computed tomography. Ficoll-Paque density gradient centrifugation was used to isolate PBMCs from approximately 10 ml of fresh peripheral blood. Trizol reagent was used to extract total RNA, and RNA quality was then checked on an Agilent 2100 Bioanalyzer.

The chain is made from TRBV20-1 and TRBJ1-2; the D region possibly corresponds to TRBD1 (5 bases align). The origin of this receptor is a woman aged 45-65 years with Graves' hyperthyroidism. The sequenced sample was blood. At the DNA level, the sequence is TGCAGTGCTAGCTTGGGGCAGGCAAGCTATGGCTACACCTTC. It specifies CSASLGQASYGYTF.